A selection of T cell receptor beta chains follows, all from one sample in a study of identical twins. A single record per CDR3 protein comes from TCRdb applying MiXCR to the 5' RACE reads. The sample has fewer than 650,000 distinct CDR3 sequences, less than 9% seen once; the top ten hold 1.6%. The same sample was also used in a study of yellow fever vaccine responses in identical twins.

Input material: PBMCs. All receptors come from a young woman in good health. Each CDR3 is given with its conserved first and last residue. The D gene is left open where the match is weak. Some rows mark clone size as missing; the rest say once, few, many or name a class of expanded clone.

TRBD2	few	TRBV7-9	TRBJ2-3	TGTGCCAGCAGCTTAAGACGAGCGGGAGGGGGAGATACGCAGTATTTT	CASSLRRAGGGDTQYF
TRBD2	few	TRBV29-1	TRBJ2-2	TGCAGCGTTGTGTCTAGCGGGAGGATCACCGGGGAGCTGTTTTTT	CSVVSSGRITGELFF
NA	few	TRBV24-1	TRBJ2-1	TGTGCCACCAGTGATTTTTTACAGGGGAGGAATGAGCAGTTCTTC	CATSDFLQGRNEQFF
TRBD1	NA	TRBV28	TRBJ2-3	TGTGCCACCGAAGGGACAGGGGCAGATACGCAGTATTTT	CATEGTGADTQYF
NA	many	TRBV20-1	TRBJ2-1	TGCAGTGCTCCCCCATACAACCCCCTCAATGAGCAGTTCTTC	CSAPPYNPLNEQFF
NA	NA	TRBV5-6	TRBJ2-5	TGTGCCTCAGGGGCCCCTGAGGCTAGAGATATGGAGACCCAGTACTTC	CASGAPEARDMETQYF
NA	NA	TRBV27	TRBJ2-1	TGTGCCAGCAGCGGGGGATTTTACAATGAGCAGTTCTTC	CASSGGFYNEQFF
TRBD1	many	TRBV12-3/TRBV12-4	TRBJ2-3	TGTGCCAGCAGTGGGACAGGGGGATTCGGTACGCAGTATTTT	CASSGTGGFGTQYF
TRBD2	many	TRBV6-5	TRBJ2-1	TGTGCCAGCAGTTATTCTAGCGGGGCGGGCAATGAGCAGTTCTTC	CASSYSSGAGNEQFF
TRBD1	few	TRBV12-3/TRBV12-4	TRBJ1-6	TGTGCCAGCAGACTAGGGACAGCCAATTCACCCCTCCACTTT	CASRLGTANSPLHF
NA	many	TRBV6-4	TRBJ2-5	TGTGCCAGCAGTGACTGTCGAAGGGACGGAAAACAAGAGACCCAGTACTTC	CASSDCRRDGKQETQYF
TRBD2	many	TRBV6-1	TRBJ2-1	TGTGCCAGCAGACCCGCGGTCGGGGGGTACAATGAGCAGTTCTTC	CASRPAVGGYNEQFF
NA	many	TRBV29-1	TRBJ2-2	TGCAGCGCCCAGGCCTGGGACACAAACACCGGGGAGCTGTTTTTT	CSAQAWDTNTGELFF
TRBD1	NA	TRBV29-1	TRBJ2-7	TGCAGCGTCCAACCGCAGGGGGCGCATCCCCACGAGCAGTACTTC	CSVQPQGAHPHEQYF
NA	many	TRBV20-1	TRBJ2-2	TGCAGTGCTAGCCAGGCAAACACCGGGGAGCTGTTTTTT	CSASQANTGELFF
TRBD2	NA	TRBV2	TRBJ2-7	TGTGCCAGCAGCATGGTTGGACTAGCGGGATTGGAACTCCGACATGAGCAGTACTTC	CASSMVGLAGLELRHEQYF
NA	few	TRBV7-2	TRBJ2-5	TGTGCCAGCAGCTTAGCTCCCCTCCGGGAGACCCAGTACTTC	CASSLAPLRETQYF
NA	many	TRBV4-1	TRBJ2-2	TGCGCCAGCAGCCAAGCGGGGAGTTGGAACACCGGGGAGCTGTTTTTT	CASSQAGSWNTGELFF
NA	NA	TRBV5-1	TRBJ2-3	TGCGCCAGCAGCACGGACGGGGATCGCACAGATACGCAGTATTTT	CASSTDGDRTDTQYF
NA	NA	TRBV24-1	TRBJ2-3	TGTGCCACCAAGGACTACACAGATACGCAGTATTTT	CATKDYTDTQYF